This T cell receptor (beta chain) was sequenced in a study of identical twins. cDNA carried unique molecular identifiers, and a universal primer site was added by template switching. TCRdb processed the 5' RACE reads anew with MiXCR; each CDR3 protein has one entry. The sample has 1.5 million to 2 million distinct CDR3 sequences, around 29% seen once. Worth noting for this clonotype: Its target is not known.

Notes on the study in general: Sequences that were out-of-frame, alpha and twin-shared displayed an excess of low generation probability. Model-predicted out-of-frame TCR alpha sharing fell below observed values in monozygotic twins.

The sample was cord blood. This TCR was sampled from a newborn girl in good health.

Written as DNA, the CDR3 is TGTGCCAGCAGCCCCCCTGGGCTAGCGGGTCACAATGAGCAGTTCTTC. It encodes CASSPPGLAGHNEQFF. This chain joins TRBV14 and TRBJ2-1; 8 positions agree with TRBD2. The germline CDR1 and CDR2 sequences are SGHDN and FVKESK. With V trimmed by 4 bases and J by 5 bases, 10 bases remained unmatched. CDR3 size: 16 residues.